This T cell receptor beta chain comes out of a study of blood T cells in healthy people across ages. This clonotype was counted only a few times. The ends were cut back, 6 bases at V and 7 bases at J, with 15 bases in the middle. The CDR3 sequence is 14 residues long. Through a sample-barcoded 5' primer and a J-beta primer mix, a second PCR was run for roughly 7 to 11 cycles. TCRdb ran MiXCR on the 5' RACE reads and lists one entry per CDR3 protein. The repertoire has around 800,000 distinct CDR3 sequences, around half of them found once; the top ten carry roughly 20%. This sequence originates from a man at least 80 years old in good health. Sequenced input: blood. The rearrangement uses TRBV12-3 or TRBV12-4 and TRBJ1-4; the D is unclear. The chain's CDR3 is CASSHDIPVEKLFF. CDR3 nucleotide sequence: TGTGCCAGCAGCCATGACATCCCGGTTGAAAAACTGTTTTTT.